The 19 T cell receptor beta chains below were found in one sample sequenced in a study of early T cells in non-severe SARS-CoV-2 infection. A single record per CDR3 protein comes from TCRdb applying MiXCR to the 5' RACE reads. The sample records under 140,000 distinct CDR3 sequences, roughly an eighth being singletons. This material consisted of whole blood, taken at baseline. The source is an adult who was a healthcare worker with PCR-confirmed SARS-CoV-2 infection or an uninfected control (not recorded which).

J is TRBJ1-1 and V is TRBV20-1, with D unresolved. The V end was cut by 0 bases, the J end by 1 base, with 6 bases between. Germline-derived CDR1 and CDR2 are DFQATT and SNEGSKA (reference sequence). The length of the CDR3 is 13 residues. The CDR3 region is CSARDVRNTEAFF. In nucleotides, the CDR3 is TGCAGTGCTAGAGATGTCAGGAACACTGAAGCTTTCTTT.

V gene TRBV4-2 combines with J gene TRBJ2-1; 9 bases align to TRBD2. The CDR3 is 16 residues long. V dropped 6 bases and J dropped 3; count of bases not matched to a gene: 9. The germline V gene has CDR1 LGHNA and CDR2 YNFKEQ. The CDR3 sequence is CASSLKAGGHYNEQFF. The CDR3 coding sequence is TGTGCCAGCAGTCTCAAAGCGGGGGGCCACTACAATGAGCAGTTCTTC.

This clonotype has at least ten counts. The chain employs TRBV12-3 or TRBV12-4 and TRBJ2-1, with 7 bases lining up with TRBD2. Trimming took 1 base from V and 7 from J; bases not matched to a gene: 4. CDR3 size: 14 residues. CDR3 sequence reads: CASSLGLAENEQFF. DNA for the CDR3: TGTGCCAGCAGTTTAGGGCTAGCGGAGAATGAGCAGTTCTTC.

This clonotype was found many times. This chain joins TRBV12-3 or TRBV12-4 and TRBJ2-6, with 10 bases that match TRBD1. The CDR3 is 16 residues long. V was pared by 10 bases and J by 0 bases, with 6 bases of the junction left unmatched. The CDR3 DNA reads TGTGCCAACCGGGACAGGGGCGTCTCTGGGGCCAACGTCCTGACTTTC. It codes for CANRDRGVSGANVLTF.

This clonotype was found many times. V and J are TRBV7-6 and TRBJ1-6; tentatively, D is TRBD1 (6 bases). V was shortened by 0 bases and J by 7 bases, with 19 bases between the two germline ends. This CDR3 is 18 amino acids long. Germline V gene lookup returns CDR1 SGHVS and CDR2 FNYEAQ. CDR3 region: CASSLAVPSGAVNSPLHF. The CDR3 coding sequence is TGTGCCAGCAGCTTAGCGGTCCCCTCGGGGGCTGTGAATTCACCCCTCCACTTT.

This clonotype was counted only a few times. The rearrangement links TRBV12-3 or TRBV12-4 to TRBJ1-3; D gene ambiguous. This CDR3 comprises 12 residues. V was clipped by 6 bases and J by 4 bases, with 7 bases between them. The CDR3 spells CASRGWGNTIYF. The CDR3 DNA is TGTGCCAGCAGGGGGTGGGGAAACACCATATATTTT.

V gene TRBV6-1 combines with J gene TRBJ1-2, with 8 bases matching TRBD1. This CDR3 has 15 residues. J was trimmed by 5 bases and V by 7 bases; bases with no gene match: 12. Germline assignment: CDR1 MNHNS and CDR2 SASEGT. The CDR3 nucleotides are TGTGCCAGCACAGGGGCCAGGACAGGGCGTTATGGCTACACCTTC. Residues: CASTGARTGRYGYTF.

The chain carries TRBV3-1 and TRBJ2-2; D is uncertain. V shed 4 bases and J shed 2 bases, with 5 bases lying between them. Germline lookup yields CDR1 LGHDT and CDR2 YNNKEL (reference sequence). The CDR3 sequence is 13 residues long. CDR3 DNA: TGTGCCAGCAGCCTTGGTAACACCGGGGAGCTGTTTTTT. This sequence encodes CASSLGNTGELFF.

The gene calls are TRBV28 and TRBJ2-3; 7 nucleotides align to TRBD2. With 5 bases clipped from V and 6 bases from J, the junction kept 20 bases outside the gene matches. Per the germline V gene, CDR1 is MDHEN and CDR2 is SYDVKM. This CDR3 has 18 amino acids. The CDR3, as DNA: TGTGCCAGCAGTCCGCCCTGGCCCGAGGCAGGGAGGGAGGATACGCAGTATTTT. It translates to CASSPPWPEAGREDTQYF.

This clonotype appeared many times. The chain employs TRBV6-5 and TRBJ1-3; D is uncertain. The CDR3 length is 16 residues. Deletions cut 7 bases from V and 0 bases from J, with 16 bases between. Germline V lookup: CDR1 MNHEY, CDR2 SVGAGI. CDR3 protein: CASTSEGFFSGNTIYF. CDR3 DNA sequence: TGTGCCAGCACCTCCGAGGGCTTCTTCTCTGGAAACACCATATATTTT.

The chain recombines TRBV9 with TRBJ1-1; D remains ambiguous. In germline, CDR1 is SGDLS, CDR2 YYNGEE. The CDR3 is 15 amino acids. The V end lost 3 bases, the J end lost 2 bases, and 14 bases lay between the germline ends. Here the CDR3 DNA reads TGTGCCAGCAGCGCCCCAGGCCTCCCCAACACTGAAGCTTTCTTT. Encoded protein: CASSAPGLPNTEAFF.

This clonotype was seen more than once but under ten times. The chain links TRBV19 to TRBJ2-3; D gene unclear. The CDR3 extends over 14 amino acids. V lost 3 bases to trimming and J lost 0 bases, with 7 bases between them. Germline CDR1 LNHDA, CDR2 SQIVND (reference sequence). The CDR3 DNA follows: TGTGCCAGTAGTATTAGTGCTAGCACAGATACGCAGTATTTT. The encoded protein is CASSISASTDTQYF.

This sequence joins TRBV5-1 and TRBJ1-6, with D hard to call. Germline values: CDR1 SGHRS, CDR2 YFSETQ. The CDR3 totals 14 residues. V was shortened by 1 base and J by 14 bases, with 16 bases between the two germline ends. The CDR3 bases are TGCGCCAGCAGCTTGAACGGAGGACTTGGGGCCCTCCACTTT. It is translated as CASSLNGGLGALHF.

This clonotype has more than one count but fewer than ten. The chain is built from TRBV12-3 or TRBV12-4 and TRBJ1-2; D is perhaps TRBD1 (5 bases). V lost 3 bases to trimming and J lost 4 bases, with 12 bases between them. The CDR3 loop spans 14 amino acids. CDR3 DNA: TGTGCCAGCAGTTTTTCAGGGAATAGCTATGGCTACACCTTC. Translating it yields CASSFSGNSYGYTF.

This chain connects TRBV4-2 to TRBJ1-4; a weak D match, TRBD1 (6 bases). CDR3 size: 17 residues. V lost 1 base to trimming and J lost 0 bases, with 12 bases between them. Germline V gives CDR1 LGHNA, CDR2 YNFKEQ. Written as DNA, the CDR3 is TGTGCCAGCAGCCAAGTGGGACACCGTGCAACTAATGAAAAACTGTTTTTT. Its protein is CASSQVGHRATNEKLFF.

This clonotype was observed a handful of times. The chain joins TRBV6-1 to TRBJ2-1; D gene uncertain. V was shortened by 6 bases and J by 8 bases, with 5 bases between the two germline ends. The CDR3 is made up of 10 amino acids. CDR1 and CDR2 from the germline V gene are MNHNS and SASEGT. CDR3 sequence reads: CASRKDEQFF. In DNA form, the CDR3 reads TGTGCCAGCAGGAAAGATGAGCAGTTCTTC.

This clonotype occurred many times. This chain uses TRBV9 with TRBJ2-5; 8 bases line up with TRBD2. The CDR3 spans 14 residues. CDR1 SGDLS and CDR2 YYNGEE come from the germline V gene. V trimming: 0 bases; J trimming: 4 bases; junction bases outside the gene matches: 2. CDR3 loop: CASSVGREGETQYF. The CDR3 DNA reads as TGTGCCAGCAGCGTAGGTCGGGAGGGAGAGACCCAGTACTTC.

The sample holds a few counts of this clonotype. The CDR3 sequence is CASSFSDTSSYNEQFF. CDR3 sequence (DNA): TGTGCCAGCAGCTTTTCGGACACGAGCTCCTACAATGAGCAGTTCTTC. The chain uses TRBV11-1 and TRBJ2-1, with a possible D match to TRBD1 (5 bases). This CDR3 is built from 16 residues. Germline V CDR1 and CDR2: SGHAT, FQDESV (reference sequence). V lost 3 bases and J lost 0, with 12 bases in between.

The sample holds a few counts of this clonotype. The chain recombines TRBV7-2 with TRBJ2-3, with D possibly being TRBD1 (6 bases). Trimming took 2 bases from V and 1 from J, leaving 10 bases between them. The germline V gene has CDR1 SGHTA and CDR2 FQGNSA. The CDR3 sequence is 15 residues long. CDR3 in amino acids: CASSLQGPRTDTQYF. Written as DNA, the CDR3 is TGTGCCAGCAGCTTACAGGGGCCCCGCACAGATACGCAGTATTTT.